The clone carrying this T cell receptor beta chain was seen a few times. No patient received treatment before thyroid surgery. The CDR3 consists of 13 residues. With 5 bases removed from V and 4 bases from J, the gap between germline ends came to 9 bases. Per the germline V gene, CDR1 is LNHNV and CDR2 is YYDKDF (reference sequence). This specimen comes from a study of metastatic and nonmetastatic thyroid tumors. TCRdb re-processed the PCR reads through MiXCR. The sample has tens of thousands of clones, around 20% seen once. The rearrangement uses TRBV15 and TRBJ2-1; D is possibly TRBD2 (6 bases). This receptor was taken from a female donor with papillary thyroid cancer or a benign thyroid nodule (not recorded which). Some clones in this sample may be carry-over from other donors' samples. The specimen sequenced was blood. DNA for the CDR3: TGTGCCACCAGCCGCGGGACGTACAATGAGCAGTTCTTC. Translated, it gives CATSRGTYNEQFF.